A single sample is the source of the 8 T cell receptor beta chains below, sequenced in a study of technical replicates of blood from a few donors. Method: immunoSEQ multiplex PCR; TCRdb's copy keeps in-frame clones and lacks some. The table shows tens of thousands of clones, with roughly 98% occurring only once. Source material: T cells isolated from PBMCs. All receptors derive from a human donor in good health.

This sequence joins TRBV5-4 and TRBJ2-7; D is possibly TRBD2 (6 bases). Germline CDR1 is SGHNT and CDR2 is YYREEE (reference sequence). The CDR3 runs 14 residues. Trimming took off 4 bases at V and 5 bases at J, with 16 bases between the two ends. The CDR3 DNA sequence: TGTGCCAGCAGCCTAGCTCTCGGGAGCCACGAGCAGTACTTC. Amino acids: CASSLALGSHEQYF.

The V and J genes are TRBV5-1 and TRBJ2-3; TRBD2 agrees at 9 bases. The CDR3 is made up of 16 amino acids. Trimming at V came to 0 bases and at J to 1 base, leaving 3 bases not matched to a gene. Germline CDR1 and CDR2: SGHRS and YFSETQ. CDR3 protein: CASSLVRLAGTDTQYF. CDR3 bases: TGCGCCAGCAGCTTGGTCCGACTAGCGGGCACAGATACGCAGTATTTT.

The chain joins TRBV6-1 to TRBJ1-1, with 8 bases lining up with TRBD1. CDR1 is MNHNS, CDR2 SASEGT, per germline. The length of the CDR3 is 15 residues. V shed 4 bases, J shed 6 bases, and the junction held 10 bases outside the gene matches. This CDR3 is CASSGLGQATSEAFF. The CDR3 coding sequence is TGTGCCAGCAGTGGACTGGGACAGGCGACCTCTGAAGCTTTCTTT.

The chain combines TRBV5-1 with TRBJ2-7, with D tentatively TRBD2 (6 bases). The CDR3 length is 14 residues. V was pared by 9 bases and J by 1 base, with 17 bases between. Germline assignment: CDR1 SGHRS and CDR2 YFSETQ. CDR3 amino acids: CATSWGEGSYEQYF. CDR3 nucleotide sequence: TGCGCCACCAGTTGGGGGGAAGGGTCCTACGAGCAGTACTTC.

This clone was counted once. This chain links TRBV5-1 with TRBJ2-1; 11 nucleotides line up with TRBD2. The germline CDR1 and CDR2 sequences are SGHRS and YFSETQ. The CDR3 is made up of 14 amino acids. V gave up 1 base and J gave up 9 bases; unmatched junction bases: 3. The DNA of the CDR3 is TGCGCCAGCAGCTTGTGGCTAGCGGGGGGTGAGCAGTTCTTC. Amino acids: CASSLWLAGGEQFF.

The chain combines TRBV5-4 with TRBJ1-4; 7 bases line up with TRBD1. Germline V lookup: CDR1 SGHNT, CDR2 YYREEE (reference sequence). The CDR3 sequence is 15 residues long. Unmatched junction bases numbered 2, after V lost 0 bases and J lost 3 bases. CDR3 loop: CASSLAQGANEKLFF. The DNA for the CDR3 is TGTGCCAGCAGCTTGGCCCAGGGGGCTAATGAAAAACTGTTTTTT. Drawing the rest from reference TRBV5-4 and TRBJ1-4, the complete variable domain is ETGVTQSPTHLIKTRGQQVTLRCSSQSGHNTVSWYQQALGQGPQFIFQYYREEENGRGNFPPRFSGLQFPNYSSELNVNALELDDSALYLCASSLAQGANEKLFFGSGTQLSVL.

The V gene is TRBV7-9, the J gene TRBJ1-4; D remains ambiguous. This CDR3 is built from 13 residues. The V gene lost 0 bases and the J gene lost 7 bases, with 6 bases spanning the gap. The germline V gene encodes CDR1 SEHNR and CDR2 FQNEAQ (reference sequence). As DNA, the CDR3 is TGTGCCAGCAGCTTAGCAGGGAGTGAAAAACTGTTTTTT. As protein: CASSLAGSEKLFF.

This rearrangement joins TRBV19 to TRBJ1-5, with TRBD1 identical over 10 bases. Germline lookup yields CDR1 LNHDA and CDR2 SQIVND (reference sequence). The CDR3 totals 16 residues. J lost 5 bases, V lost 1 base, and 5 bases had no gene match. The CDR3 bases are TGTGCCAGTAGTATAGGGACAGGGGGTAACTATCAGCCCCAGCATTTT. This encodes CASSIGTGGNYQPQHF.